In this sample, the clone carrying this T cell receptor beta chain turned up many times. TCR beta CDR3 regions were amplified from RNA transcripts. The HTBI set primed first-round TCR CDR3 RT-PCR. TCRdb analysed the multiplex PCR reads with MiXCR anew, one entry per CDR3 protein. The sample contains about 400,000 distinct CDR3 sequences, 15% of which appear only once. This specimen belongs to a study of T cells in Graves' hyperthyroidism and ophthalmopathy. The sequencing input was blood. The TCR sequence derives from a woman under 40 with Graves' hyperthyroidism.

The CDR3 sequence is CASSLMRLPDTGELFF. Here the CDR3 DNA reads TGTGCCAGCAGCTTAATGCGACTGCCAGACACCGGGGAGCTGTTTTTT. The J gene is TRBJ2-2, the V gene TRBV7-3, with D unclear. V lost 1 base and J 3 bases, leaving 12 bases between the germline ends. The CDR3 sequence is 16 residues long. Germline V gene lookup returns CDR1 SGHTA and CDR2 FQGTGA.